This section outlines one TCR beta chain sequence together with its context. The sample belongs to a study of monozygotic twins with cystic fibrosis. Data came from immunoSEQ multiplex PCR; TCRdb stores just in-frame clones and leaves some out. The data contain 35,000 or so clones, approximately 80% of them seen just once; the ten biggest clones take up roughly 1.5%. The germline V gene has CDR1 SGDLS and CDR2 YYNGEE. The CDR3 totals 14 residues. V shed 6 bases and J 4 bases; nucleotides not matched to a gene: 9. This TCR was sampled from a girl aged 2-10 years with cystic fibrosis. Sequences were obtained from blood. The chain has TRBV9 and TRBJ1-1; 7 nucleotides match TRBD1. Here the CDR3 DNA reads TGTGCCAGCACAGGGGACAGTAGTTTCACTGAAGCTTTCTTT. This codes for CASTGDSSFTEAFF.